This T cell receptor (beta chain) was obtained from a study of cytomegalovirus exposure and HLA in healthy donors. A multiplex PCR was run with 60 Vbeta primers and 13 Jbeta primers. Measured with immunoSEQ multiplex PCR; TCRdb has only the in-frame clones, and not every one. Of some 200,000 clones in the sample, more than 85% were seen once. The sequence was obtained from a woman under 30 in good health and CMV-seronegative. Sequenced input: PBMCs.

The DNA for the CDR3 is TGTGCCAGCAGCCCCCGTGGGGGGGGGAGATCTATCTATGGCTACACCTTC. This encodes CASSPRGGGRSIYGYTF. J is TRBJ1-2 and V is TRBV7-9, with a possible D match to TRBD1 (5 bases). Germline values: CDR1 SEHNR, CDR2 FQNEAQ (reference sequence). The CDR3 is 17 residues long. V was trimmed by 5 bases and J by 4 bases, leaving 23 bases between them.